This T cell receptor beta chain was recovered during a study of T cells in Graves' hyperthyroidism and ophthalmopathy. This clonotype was seen at least ten times. The TCR beta CDR3 regions underwent amplification using RNA transcripts as the source. During a first-round RT-PCR of the TCR CDR3, the HTBI primer set was used. In TCRdb, the multiplex PCR reads were re-called with MiXCR into one record per CDR3 protein. Counted here are about 600,000 distinct CDR3 sequences, over 12% occurring once; the ten biggest clones make up less than 9%. The sequenced material came from blood. This sequence was found in a woman under 30 with Graves' ophthalmopathy.

DNA for the CDR3: TGTGCCTGGGGGGCGGCTAGGACTAGCGGGAGAGCAGATACGCAGTATTTT. Translation gives CAWGAARTSGRADTQYF. The genes are TRBV30 and TRBJ2-3; 13 positions agree with TRBD2. Per the germline V gene, CDR1 is GTSNPN and CDR2 is SVGIG (reference sequence). The CDR3 contains 17 residues. Unmatched junction bases numbered 12, after V lost 5 bases and J lost 4 bases.